These 5 T cell receptor beta chains were all obtained from the same sample, sequenced in a study of cytomegalovirus exposure and HLA in healthy donors. Primers for the PCR totalled 60 Vbeta and 13 Jbeta. The repertoire was sequenced with immunoSEQ multiplex PCR; TCRdb's copy has only in-frame clones and lacks some. In the table there are 150,000 to 200,000 clones, approximately 80% of which are singletons. What was sequenced was PBMCs. The receptors originated from a female donor in good health and CMV-seronegative.

The chain has TRBV5-1 and TRBJ1-5; TRBD1 matches 7 bases. CDR3 size: 16 residues. Germline CDR1 is SGHRS and CDR2 is YFSETQ. Trimming cost V 0 bases and J 5 bases; bases outside gene matches: 8. CDR3 DNA: TGCGCCAGCAGCTTGGAGCCGACAGGGACCCATCAGCCCCAGCATTTT. Its protein product is CASSLEPTGTHQPQHF.

This clone was seen once. This chain connects TRBV27 to TRBJ1-1; D ambiguous. CDR1 is MNHEY and CDR2 is SMNVEV in the germline V gene (reference sequence). The CDR3 consists of 13 residues. V lost 1 base to trimming and J lost 7 bases, with 10 bases between them. CDR3 sequence: CASSLWAGNEAFF. In nucleotides, the CDR3 is TGTGCCAGCAGTTTATGGGCGGGGAATGAAGCTTTCTTT.

The rearrangement uses TRBV15 and TRBJ2-7, with a tentative D call TRBD2 (6 bases). The length of the CDR3 is 15 residues. CDR1 and CDR2 from the germline V gene are LNHNV and YYDKDF (reference sequence). The germline V and J ends were trimmed by 4 bases and 2 bases, with 15 bases remaining between them. The CDR3 DNA follows: TGTGCCACCAGCACCGGGCGGGGCGGACCCTACGAGCAGTACTTC. Protein: CATSTGRGGPYEQYF.

In this sample, this clone turned up a few times. The chain combines TRBV28 with TRBJ2-7; TRBD1 matches 8 bases. CDR1 and CDR2 from the germline V gene are MDHEN and SYDVKM. CDR3 length: 13 residues. The junction had 3 bases not matched to a gene; V was cut back by 5 bases and J by 3 bases. CDR3 protein: CASSPGQGYEQYF. The CDR3, as DNA: TGTGCCAGCAGTCCTGGACAGGGCTACGAGCAGTACTTC.

The V and J genes are TRBV6-1 and TRBJ2-3; 7 nucleotides match TRBD2. The length of the CDR3 is 16 residues. Germline-derived CDR1 and CDR2 are MNHNS and SASEGT. V trimming: 1 base; J trimming: 7 bases; junction bases outside the gene matches: 11. The CDR3 region has the DNA TGTGCCAGCAGTGAAGAGGAGCGGGGAGGGACTAATACGCAGTATTTT. Its translation: CASSEEERGGTNTQYF.